The T cell receptor beta chain under discussion was sequenced for a study of blood T cell repertoires in COVID-19. The overall study: Sources were T cells, B-cell-depleted T cells, or PBMCs; the material itself was cDNA or gDNA.

Per the original methods: Amplifying reference gene primers gave estimates of nucleated cell counts. Generated by immunoSEQ multiplex PCR, the TCRdb table keeps only in-frame clones and is missing some. Clone size and V and J calls were adopted from that table, with D and trimming inferred from the DNA. The data show approximately 50,000 clones, roughly 83% seen once. Germline trimming cut 4 bases from V and 4 bases from J; bases unmatched to any gene: 3. Germline values: CDR1 SQVTM, CDR2 ANQGSEA. CDR3 length equals 14 residues. This TCR was sampled from a woman older than 75 with acute or convalescent COVID-19. Sequencing used peripheral blood. The chain couples TRBV29-1 to TRBJ2-3; 12 bases agree with TRBD2. The CDR3 region has the DNA TGCAGCGTTGCACCTAGCGGGGGGGCAGATACGCAGTATTTT. Translating gives CSVAPSGGADTQYF.